One sample yielded the 32 T cell receptor beta chains listed below, sequenced in a study of STAT3 mutations in large granular lymphocyte leukemia. Points from the study as a whole: At least one immunodominant TCR beta clonotype appeared in every T-cell large granular lymphocyte leukemia patient.

Clones were sequenced by immunoSEQ multiplex PCR, and TCRdb holds only the in-frame ones, with some missing. This sample yields 20,000 to 30,000 clones, of which about 94% are seen a single time; about 6.8% belongs to the top ten. Antigens of these TCRs are unknown. Sequencing input: peripheral blood mononuclear cells. The origin of the receptors is a man between 35 and 55 years old with T-cell large granular lymphocyte leukemia. Some clones in this sample may be carry-over from other donors' samples.

The V gene is TRBV4-3, the J gene TRBJ2-7; 7 nucleotides align to TRBD1. CDR1 is LGHNA and CDR2 is YSLEER in the germline V gene. The CDR3 runs 13 residues. The ends lost 4 bases at V and 3 bases at J; junction bases unmatched: 3. The CDR3 is CASSRDRSYEQYF. The CDR3 DNA reads TGCGCCAGCAGCCGGGACAGAAGCTACGAGCAGTACTTC.

The chain joins TRBV29-1 to TRBJ1-2, with D unresolved. The V end was cut by 4 bases, the J end by 12 bases, with 6 bases between. Germline V gene lookup returns CDR1 SQVTM and CDR2 ANQGSEA. This CDR3 is 8 amino acids long. The CDR3 reads CSVGVHTF. The CDR3 region has the DNA TGCAGCGTTGGGGTTCACACCTTC.

The J gene is TRBJ1-1, the V gene TRBV11-2, with 7 bases matching TRBD1. The CDR3 has 15 residues. Germline V lookup: CDR1 SGHAT, CDR2 FQNNGV. J was trimmed by 1 base and V by 5 bases; bases with no gene match: 7. CDR3 in DNA: TGTGCCAGCAGCGCTCGACAGGGAAAGAACACTGAAGCTTTCTTT. It codes for CASSARQGKNTEAFF.

The rearrangement uses TRBV6-5 and TRBJ2-1; TRBD2 matches at 9 bases. The CDR3 consists of 16 residues. Unmatched junction bases numbered 11, after V lost 4 bases and J lost 7 bases. Germline V lookup: CDR1 MNHEY, CDR2 SVGAGI. The CDR3 loop is CASSLSRGGYGNEQFF. CDR3 sequence (DNA): TGTGCCAGCAGTTTGTCGCGGGGGGGCTATGGGAATGAGCAGTTCTTC.

The rearrangement joins TRBV29-1 to TRBJ1-4; D unclear. Trimming took 5 bases from V and 6 from J, leaving 13 bases between them. The CDR3 sequence is 13 residues long. Germline CDR1 SQVTM, CDR2 ANQGSEA. CDR3 sequence: CSVRTEAHEKLFF. The DNA of the CDR3 is TGCAGCGTTAGGACGGAGGCCCATGAAAAACTGTTTTTT. The variable domain in full, completed from reference TRBV29-1 and TRBJ1-4, reads SAVISQKPSRDICQRGTSLTIQCQVDSQVTMMFWYRQQPGQSLTLIATANQGSEATYESGFVIDKFPISRPNLTFSTLTVSNMSPEDSSIYLCSVRTEAHEKLFFGSGTQLSVL.

This chain connects TRBV28 to TRBJ1-5; a possible D gene is TRBD1 (6 bases). Per the germline V gene, CDR1 is MDHEN and CDR2 is SYDVKM. This CDR3 spans 15 amino acids. With 5 bases removed from V and 6 bases from J, the gap between germline ends came to 17 bases. DNA of the CDR3: TGTGCCAGCAGTCCCTGGGGAACAGGGAGTCAGCCCCAGCATTTT. Its protein product is CASSPWGTGSQPQHF.

This rearrangement joins TRBV7-9 to TRBJ2-7; either TRBD1 or TRBD2 may fit D (5 bases each). This CDR3 spans 15 amino acids. V shed 5 bases and J shed 2 bases, with 16 bases lying between them. Looked up from germline, CDR1 is SEHNR and CDR2 is FQNEAQ (reference sequence). The CDR3 here is CASSPTLVGAYEQYF. In nucleotides, the CDR3 is TGTGCCAGCAGCCCGACGTTGGTGGGGGCCTACGAGCAGTACTTC. Combining the CDR3 with reference TRBV7-9 and TRBJ2-7 gives the whole variable domain DTGVSQNPRHKITKRGQNVTFRCDPISEHNRLYWYRQTLGQGPEFLTYFQNEAQLEKSRLLSDRFSAERPKGSFSTLEIQRTEQGDSAMYLCASSPTLVGAYEQYFGPGTRLTVT.

The rearrangement links TRBV5-4 to TRBJ1-1; 8 bases are a match to TRBD1. CDR1 and CDR2 from the germline V gene are SGHNT and YYREEE (reference sequence). The CDR3 has 14 residues. The ends lost 3 bases at V and 5 bases at J; junction bases unmatched: 6. In nucleotides, the CDR3 is TGTGCCAGCAGCTCCGGACAGGGCGGAACTGAAGCTTTCTTT. Amino acids: CASSSGQGGTEAFF.

The CDR3 nucleotides read TGTGCCAGCAGCGAGGGACAGGGCTATGGCTACACCTTC. Translation gives CASSEGQGYGYTF. This sequence joins TRBV7-9 and TRBJ1-2, with 9 nucleotides matching TRBD1. The CDR3 sequence is 13 residues long. Germline loops: CDR1 SEHNR, CDR2 FQNEAQ (reference sequence). The V segment lost 5 bases and the J segment 4 bases; nucleotides outside the gene matches: 2. The variable domain in full, completed from reference TRBV7-9 and TRBJ1-2, reads DTGVSQNPRHKITKRGQNVTFRCDPISEHNRLYWYRQTLGQGPEFLTYFQNEAQLEKSRLLSDRFSAERPKGSFSTLEIQRTEQGDSAMYLCASSEGQGYGYTFGSGTRLTVV.

The gene calls are TRBV30 and TRBJ1-6; TRBD1 is a possible D gene (6 bases). Trimming shortened V by 4 bases and J by 5 bases, and 12 bases separated the two germline ends. The germline V gene has CDR1 GTSNPN and CDR2 SVGIG (reference sequence). CDR3 size: 14 residues. In nucleotides, the CDR3 is TGTGCCTGGAACCAACAGGGAGATAATTCACCCCTCCACTTT. It is translated as CAWNQQGDNSPLHF.

The chain recombines TRBV7-9 with TRBJ1-1; perhaps TRBD1 as D (5 bases). The CDR3 has 14 amino acids. The germline V gene has CDR1 SEHNR and CDR2 FQNEAQ (reference sequence). V lost 1 base to trimming and J lost 8 bases, with 14 bases between them. The CDR3 loop is CASSLEGGAMEAFF. The CDR3 nucleotides are TGTGCCAGCAGCTTAGAGGGAGGGGCCATGGAAGCTTTCTTT.

V is TRBV27 and J is TRBJ2-7; 7 bases fit TRBD1. The CDR3 is made up of 14 amino acids. The V segment lost 5 bases and the J segment 6 bases; nucleotides outside the gene matches: 10. Germline CDR1 is MNHEY and CDR2 is SMNVEV (reference sequence). This CDR3 is CASSPLSDRVEQYF. CDR3 bases: TGTGCCAGCAGTCCCCTTTCCGACAGGGTCGAGCAGTACTTC.

This chain links TRBV11-2 with TRBJ2-5; maybe TRBD2 (5 bases). Trimming left V 1 base short and J 2 bases short, with 8 bases between. This CDR3 spans 14 amino acids. The germline gives CDR1 SGHAT, CDR2 FQNNGV. CDR3 nucleotides: TGTGCCAGCAGCTTAGCCTCGGGACAAGAGACCCAGTACTTC. Its translation is CASSLASGQETQYF.

The chain uses TRBV5-4 and TRBJ2-3; D is perhaps TRBD1 (5 bases). V lost 3 bases and J lost 2, with 13 bases in between. The length of the CDR3 is 15 residues. Germline values: CDR1 SGHNT, CDR2 YYREEE (reference sequence). The CDR3 loop is CASSSRVGFTDTQYF. CDR3 in DNA: TGTGCCAGCAGCTCCAGGGTGGGGTTCACAGATACGCAGTATTTT.

The rearrangement links TRBV28 to TRBJ2-7; D gene uncertain. Trimming removed 3 bases at V and 5 bases at J, with 2 bases between. This CDR3 region has 10 residues. Germline V gene lookup returns CDR1 MDHEN and CDR2 SYDVKM. CDR3 sequence reads: CASSFDEQYF. The CDR3 DNA reads as TGTGCCAGCAGTTTTGACGAGCAGTACTTC.

This chain joins TRBV6-1 and TRBJ1-3; a possible D gene is TRBD1 (6 bases). Germline lookup yields CDR1 MNHNS and CDR2 SASEGT. V shed 6 bases and J shed 1 base, with 10 bases lying between them. This CDR3 spans 14 amino acids. The CDR3 bases are TGTGCCAGCAGGGACACAGGGTCTGGAAACACCATATATTTT. Its translation: CASRDTGSGNTIYF.

The chain combines TRBV30 with TRBJ2-3, with TRBD1 as a possible D gene (5 bases). Trimming removed 4 bases from V and 1 base from J, with 18 bases in between. This CDR3 is 16 amino acids long. Germline assignment: CDR1 GTSNPN and CDR2 SVGIG (reference sequence). The CDR3 nucleotides are TGTGCCTGGAAAGGGGAAGGGTGTGATGGCACAGATACGCAGTATTTT. Amino acid sequence: CAWKGEGCDGTDTQYF.

The J gene is TRBJ1-1, the V gene TRBV29-1; D might be TRBD1 (6 bases). Trimming shortened V by 7 bases and J by 5 bases, and 17 bases separated the two germline ends. The CDR3 runs to 13 residues. Per germline, CDR1 SQVTM and CDR2 ANQGSEA. The chain's CDR3 is CSATTGQGTEAFF. The CDR3 DNA reads as TGCAGCGCTACTACAGGGCAGGGGACTGAAGCTTTCTTT.

The chain is built from TRBV7-9 and TRBJ1-5, with 7 nucleotides matching TRBD1. The CDR3 runs 15 residues. J was trimmed by 2 bases and V by 5 bases; bases with no gene match: 6. CDR1 and CDR2 from the germline V gene are SEHNR and FQNEAQ (reference sequence). CDR3 region: CASSPGGGGNQPQHF. CDR3 bases: TGTGCCAGCAGCCCAGGGGGGGGAGGCAATCAGCCCCAGCATTTT.

The chain couples TRBV5-8 to TRBJ1-6; TRBD1 matches at 7 bases. The CDR3 has 16 amino acids. Germline V gene data show CDR1 as SGHTS and CDR2 as YDEGEE. V trimming: 4 bases; J trimming: 7 bases; junction bases outside the gene matches: 11. CDR3 in amino acids: CASSRGTDNPNSPLHF. The CDR3 DNA follows: TGTGCCAGCAGCAGAGGGACAGATAACCCAAATTCACCCCTCCACTTT.

This chain links TRBV27 with TRBJ2-1; 7 nucleotides match TRBD2. The CDR3 is 14 amino acids. V lost 3 bases and J lost 5; bases outside the gene matches: 4. Germline CDR1 reads MNHEY; CDR2 reads SMNVEV (reference sequence). The DNA for the CDR3 is TGTGCCAGCAGTTTTGGGGGGGGTGACAATGAGCAGTTCTTC. Translating gives CASSFGGGDNEQFF.

The CDR3 DNA reads TGTGCCAGTACCCCTCGGGCCGCCCAATTGAACACTGAAGCTTTCTTT. Residues: CASTPRAAQLNTEAFF. The V call is TRBV19, the J call TRBJ1-1; D call uncertain. The CDR3 is 16 amino acids. Trimming took off 7 bases at V and 0 bases at J, with 18 bases between the two ends. Germline loops: CDR1 LNHDA, CDR2 SQIVND (reference sequence). Full variable domain (rest looked up from reference TRBV19 and TRBJ1-1): DGGITQSPKYLFRKEGQNVTLSCEQNLNHDAMYWYRQDPGQGLRLIYYSQIVNDFQKGDIAEGYSVSREKKESFPLTVTSAQKNPTAFYLCASTPRAAQLNTEAFFGQGTRLTVV.

V and J are TRBV18 and TRBJ2-1, with TRBD2 matching 7 bases. Germline CDR1 and CDR2: KGHSH and LQKENI. The CDR3 is 15 residues long. V shed 1 base, J shed 6 bases, and the junction held 6 bases outside the gene matches. The CDR3 DNA reads TGTGCCAGCTCACCACTGACTAGCTGGGGCAATGAGCAGTTCTTC. This gives the protein CASSPLTSWGNEQFF.

J is TRBJ2-7 and V is TRBV7-9, with D unclear. The CDR3 is made up of 12 amino acids. CDR1 is SEHNR, CDR2 FQNEAQ, per germline (reference sequence). Trimming took 5 bases from V and 0 from J, leaving 5 bases between them. This CDR3 is CASSLVSYEQYF. The DNA of the CDR3 is TGTGCCAGCAGCCTCGTCTCCTACGAGCAGTACTTC.

The chain links TRBV7-2 to TRBJ1-2, with 7 bases matching TRBD1. The CDR3 loop spans 13 amino acids. Germline V CDR1 and CDR2: SGHTA, FQGNSA. With 4 bases clipped from V and 8 bases from J, the junction kept 7 bases outside the gene matches. In DNA, the CDR3 is TGTGCCAGCAGCTCCCAGGGGGGAGGGGGCTACACCTTC. It specifies CASSSQGGGGYTF. Filled out from reference TRBV7-2 and TRBJ1-2, the complete variable domain reads GAGVSQSPSNKVTEKGKDVELRCDPISGHTALYWYRQSLGQGLEFLIYFQGNSAPDKSGLPSDRFSAERTGGSVSTLTIQRTQQEDSAVYLCASSSQGGGGYTFGSGTRLTVV.

J is TRBJ1-4 and V is TRBV5-1; D is uncertain. The germline gives CDR1 SGHRS, CDR2 YFSETQ. Trimming removed 1 base from V and 0 bases from J, with 10 bases in between. The CDR3 is 16 amino acids. CDR3 in DNA: TGCGCCAGCAGCTTGACCGGCCGCTCAACTAATGAAAAACTGTTTTTT. Translating gives CASSLTGRSTNEKLFF.

J is TRBJ2-1 and V is TRBV27; the D gene is possibly TRBD1 (6 bases). CDR1 and CDR2 (germline): MNHEY, SMNVEV (reference sequence). The CDR3 consists of 14 residues. Trimming pared 2 bases from V and 9 bases from J, leaving 14 bases between. CDR3 in amino acids: CASSLIQGTGEQFF. CDR3 nucleotide sequence: TGTGCCAGCAGTTTAATACAGGGTACGGGTGAGCAGTTCTTC.

The chain employs TRBV30 and TRBJ1-6, with TRBD1 identical over 7 bases. The V gene end was trimmed by 3 bases and the J gene end by 5 bases; junction bases not matched to a gene: 7. The CDR3 is 15 amino acids. CDR1 GTSNPN and CDR2 SVGIG come from the germline V gene (reference sequence). The CDR3 loop is CAWRTAGGHNSPLHF. CDR3 coding DNA: TGTGCCTGGAGGACGGCAGGGGGTCATAATTCACCCCTCCACTTT.

This clone was observed a single time. CDR3 nucleotides: TGTGCCAGCAGCCAGTCCAGTCACTCTGGGGCCAACGTCCTGACTTTC. Protein: CASSQSSHSGANVLTF. V is TRBV4-2 and J is TRBJ2-6; no clear D gene. The V and J ends lost 3 bases and 0 bases respectively, with 9 bases between them. The germline V gene has CDR1 LGHNA and CDR2 YNFKEQ. The CDR3 is 16 residues long.

This rearrangement joins TRBV1 to TRBJ1-2; TRBD1, the table's D call, was not compared with the DNA. TRBV1 is designated a pseudogene. CDR3 length equals 18 residues. In nucleotides, the CDR3 is TGCACCAGCAGCCAAGACCCCGACAGGGGGCGTTTCGTCTATGGCTACACCTTC. Amino acids: CTSSQDPDRGRFVYGYTF.

V gene TRBV7-9 combines with J gene TRBJ1-2; D uncertain. V was shortened by 8 bases and J by 2 bases, with 6 bases between the two germline ends. From germline, CDR1 is SEHNR and CDR2 FQNEAQ (reference sequence). The CDR3 totals 11 residues. The chain's CDR3 is CASRRNYGYTF. CDR3 in DNA: TGTGCCAGCCGGCGAAACTATGGCTACACCTTC.

The CDR3 loop reads CASSDNSYGYTF. CDR3 DNA sequence: TGTGCCAGCAGTGACAATAGCTATGGCTACACCTTC. V gene TRBV6-1 combines with J gene TRBJ1-2; no clear D gene. Trimming pared 3 bases from V and 4 bases from J, leaving 6 bases between. This CDR3 spans 12 amino acids. CDR1 is MNHNS and CDR2 is SASEGT in the germline V gene.